The clone carrying this T cell receptor (beta chain) was detected ten times or more. The sample comes from a study of breast tumors, draining lymph nodes, adjacent tissues. Axillary draining lymph nodes of breast cancer patients supplied the node samples. TCRdb reanalysed the multiplex PCR reads using MiXCR and keeps one entry per CDR3 protein. The top ten clones hold about 6% of a sample with around 110,000 distinct CDR3 sequences, more than 25% of them seen once. V lost 3 bases, J lost 2 bases, and 20 bases lay in between. Per germline, CDR1 SGHNT and CDR2 YYREEE (reference sequence). The CDR3 runs to 17 residues.

The clonotype originates from a female donor with breast cancer. Some clones in this sample may be carry-over from other donors' samples. The sample was axillary lymph node tissue. The chain has TRBV5-4 and TRBJ1-2; weak D call: TRBD1 (6 bases). The CDR3 nucleotides are TGTGCCAGCAGCTACCCCACGGGGGGGGCGGGGAACTATGGCTACACCTTC. Amino acids: CASSYPTGGAGNYGYTF.